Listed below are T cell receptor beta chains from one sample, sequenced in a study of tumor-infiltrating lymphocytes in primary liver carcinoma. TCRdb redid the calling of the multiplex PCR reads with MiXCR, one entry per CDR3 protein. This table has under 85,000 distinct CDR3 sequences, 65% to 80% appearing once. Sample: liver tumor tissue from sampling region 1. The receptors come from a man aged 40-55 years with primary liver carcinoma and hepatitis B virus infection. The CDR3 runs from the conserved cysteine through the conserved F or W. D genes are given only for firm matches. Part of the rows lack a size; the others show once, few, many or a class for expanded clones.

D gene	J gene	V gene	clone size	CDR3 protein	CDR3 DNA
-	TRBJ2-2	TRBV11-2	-	CASSLVALAGTRGLFF	TGTGCCAGCAGCTTAGTGGCGCTAGCGGGAACCAGGGGGCTGTTTTTC
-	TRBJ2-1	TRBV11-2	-	CASSFRLVEDFNEQFF	TGTGCTAGCAGCTTTCGACTAGTGGAAGATTTCAATGAGCAGTTCTTC
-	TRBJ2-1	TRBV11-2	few	CVSSLSYRGPVKQVRSYNEQFF	TGTGTTAGCAGCCTCTCCTACCGGGGTCCCGTGAAACAGGTTCGTTCCTACAATGAGCAGTTCTTC
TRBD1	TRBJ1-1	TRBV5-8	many	CASSLGQGFVEAFF	TGTGCCAGCAGCTTGGGACAGGGATTTGTTGAAGCTTTCTTT
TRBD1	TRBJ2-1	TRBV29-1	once	CNVERRDRGYNEQFF	TGCAACGTTGAGCGCCGGGACAGGGGATACAATGAGCAATTCTTC
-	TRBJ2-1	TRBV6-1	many	CASRGGDVSYNEQFF	TGTGCCAGCAGGGGCGGGGACGTCTCCTACAATGAGCAGTTCTTC
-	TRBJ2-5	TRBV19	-	CATSVRRLARSETQYF	TGTGCCACTAGTGTAAGGAGGCTAGCCCGATCGGAGACCCAGTACTTC
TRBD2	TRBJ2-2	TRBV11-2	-	CASSTSGRANTGELFF	TGTGCCAGCAGCACTAGCGGGAGGGCGAACACCGGGGAGCTGTTTTTT
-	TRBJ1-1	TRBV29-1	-	CSVPSGSNTEAFF	TGCAGCGTTCCATCAGGGTCGAATACTGAAGCTTTCTTT
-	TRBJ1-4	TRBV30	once	CTWSLLVQNEKLFF	TGTACCTGGAGTTTATTGGTGCAGAATGAAAAACTGTTTTTT
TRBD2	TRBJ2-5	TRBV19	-	CASSEVAGDETQYF	TGTGCCAGTAGTGAGGTGGCGGGAGACGAGACCCAGTACTTT
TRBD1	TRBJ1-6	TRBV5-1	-	CASTGTENSPLHF	TGCGCCAGCACCGGGACAGAGAATTCACCCCTCCACTTT
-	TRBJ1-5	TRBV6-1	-	CASKGGWGADSPIGSNHPQLF	TGTGCCAGCAAGGGAGGGTGGGGGGCTGACAGCCCAATAGGAAGCAATCATCCCCAGCTTTTT
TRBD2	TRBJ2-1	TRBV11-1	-	CVSSLGLAREVDSEQFF	TGTGTCAGCAGCCTGGGACTAGCGCGAGAAGTTGACAGTGAGCAATTCTTC
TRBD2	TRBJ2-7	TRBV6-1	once	CASSEALGGRVNYGQYF	TGTGCCAGCAGTGAAGCGCTCGGCGGGAGGGTAAACTACGGGCAGTACTTC
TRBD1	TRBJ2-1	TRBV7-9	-	CASIPSGTGGIGEQFF	TGTGCCAGCATCCCCTCGGGGACAGGGGGTATCGGTGAGCAGTTCTTC
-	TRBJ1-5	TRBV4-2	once	CASSHNSDNNQPQHF	TGTGCCAGCAGCCACAACAGTGATAACAATCAGCCCCAGCACTTT
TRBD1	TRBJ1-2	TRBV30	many	CAWSYLQGEYGYTF	TGTGCCTGGAGTTACCTACAGGGGGAATATGGCTACACCTTC
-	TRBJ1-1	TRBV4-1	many	CASSHGRYNILMNTEAFF	TGCGCCAGCAGCCACGGCAGATACAACATCTTGATGAACACTGAAGCTTTCTTT
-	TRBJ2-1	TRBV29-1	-	CSGLPGYGVDEQFF	TGTAGCGGATTGCCGGGATATGGGGTGGATGAGCAATTCTTC
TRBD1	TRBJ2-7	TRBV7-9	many	CASKGTGFTYEQYF	TGTGCCAGTAAAGGGACAGGGTTTACTTACGAGCAGTACTTC
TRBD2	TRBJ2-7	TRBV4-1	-	CASCQELRAASGRGQYF	TGCGCCAGTTGCCAAGAACTGCGGGCGGCTAGCGGTAGAGGGCAGTACTTC
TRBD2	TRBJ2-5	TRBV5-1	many	CASSLELAGLQETQYF	TGCGCCAGCAGCTTGGAACTAGCGGGCCTTCAAGAGACCCAGTACTTC
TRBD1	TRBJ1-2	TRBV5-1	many	CASSLAGDSYGYTF	TGCGCCAGCAGCTTGGCCGGGGACAGCTATGGCTACACCTTC
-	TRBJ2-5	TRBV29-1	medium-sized	CSVDRYIGETQYF	TGCAGCGTTGACCGGTACATTGGTGAGACCCAGTACTTC
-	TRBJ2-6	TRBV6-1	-	CASTRTAYSGTNVLTF	TGTGCCAGTACCAGGACAGCGTACTCTGGGACCAACGTCCTGACTTTC
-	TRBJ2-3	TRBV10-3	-	CAISGSFSGSQLIDTQYF	TGTGCCATCAGTGGGTCGTTTTCAGGATCACAACTCATAGATACGCAGTATTTT
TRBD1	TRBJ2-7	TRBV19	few	CASRRALDRGEQYF	TGTGCCAGTAGAAGGGCCCTCGACAGGGGCGAGCAGTACTTC
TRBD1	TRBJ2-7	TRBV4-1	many	CASSLGDSSYEQYF	TGCGCCAGCAGCCTAGGGGACAGCTCCTACGAGCAGTACTTC
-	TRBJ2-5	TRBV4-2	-	CVNSQDFRAQETQYF	TGTGTCAACAGCCAAGATTTCCGGGCCCAAGAGACCCAGTACTTC
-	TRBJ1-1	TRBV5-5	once	CASSIEGNTVAFF	TGTGCCAGCAGCATCGAGGGGAACACTGTAGCTTTCTTT
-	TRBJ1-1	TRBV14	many	CASSQVGGAKAFF	TGTGCCAGCAGCCAGGTCGGAGGGGCTAAAGCTTTCTTT
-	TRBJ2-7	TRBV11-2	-	CASSSEGLYEEYF	TGTGCCAGTAGTAGCGAGGGCCTTTACGAGGAGTACTTC
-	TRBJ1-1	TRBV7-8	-	CASNLSSRTAFF	TGCGCCAGCAACTTAAGCTCCCGGACAGCTTTCTTT
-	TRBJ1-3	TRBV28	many	CATHGSGNTIYF	TGTGCCACCCACGGGTCTGGAAACACCATATATTTT
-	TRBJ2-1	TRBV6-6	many	CASSTGTGTGRNEQFF	TGTGCCAGCAGTACAGGGACGGGTACGGGTAGGAATGAGCAGTTCTTC
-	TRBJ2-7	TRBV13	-	CDRSLVSGEVYEQYF	TGTGACAGGAGCTTAGTCAGCGGCGAGGTTTACGAGCAGTACTTC
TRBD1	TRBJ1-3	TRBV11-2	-	CASSIGQGSPGNTIHF	TGTGCCAGCAGTATCGGACAGGGCAGTCCTGGAAATACCATACATTTT
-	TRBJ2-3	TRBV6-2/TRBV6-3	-	CASSTALRSDTLYF	TGTGCCAGCAGTACAGCATTAAGGTCAGATACTCTGTATTTT
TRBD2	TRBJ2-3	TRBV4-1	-	CASSRCAGETYTQYF	TGCGCCAGCAGCCGGTGTGCGGGAGAGACATATACGCAGTATTTT
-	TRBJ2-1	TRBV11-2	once	CASRFDPRRTVSYNEQFF	TGTGCCAGCAGATTTGATCCTAGGAGGACCGTAAGTTACAATGAGCAGTTCTTC
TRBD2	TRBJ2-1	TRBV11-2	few	CASSLTSGYNEQFF	TGTGCCAGCAGCTTAACTAGCGGATACAATGAGCAGTTCTTC
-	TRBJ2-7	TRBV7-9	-	CASSFRGVTYEQYF	TGTGCCAGCAGCTTCCGGGGCGTCACATACGAGCAGTACTTC
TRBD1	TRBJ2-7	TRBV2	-	CATSTLPGTGGRNEQYF	TGTGCCACCTCTACTTTACCCGGGACAGGGGGGCGAAACGAGCAGTACTTC
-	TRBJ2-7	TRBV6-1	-	CARSVGPQTCEQYF	TGTGCCAGGAGTGTGGGACCGCAGACCTGCGAGCAGTACTTC
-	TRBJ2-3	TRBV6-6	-	CASRYVGDGSDTQYF	TGTGCCAGCAGATACGTCGGGGACGGCTCAGATACGCAGTATTTT
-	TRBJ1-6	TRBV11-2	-	CAGSLRSPLHF	TGTGCCGGTAGCTTGAGATCACCCCTCCACTTT